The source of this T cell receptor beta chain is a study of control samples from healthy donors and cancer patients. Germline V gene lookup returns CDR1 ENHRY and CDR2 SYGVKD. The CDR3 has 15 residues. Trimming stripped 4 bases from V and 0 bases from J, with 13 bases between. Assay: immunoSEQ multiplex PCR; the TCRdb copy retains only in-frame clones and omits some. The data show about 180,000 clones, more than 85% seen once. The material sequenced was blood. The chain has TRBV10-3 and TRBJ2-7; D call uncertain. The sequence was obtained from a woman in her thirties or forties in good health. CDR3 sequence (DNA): TGTGCCATCAGTGGGCGGAGCTCGAGCTCCTACGAGCAGTACTTC. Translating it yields CAISGRSSSSYEQYF.